This T cell receptor (beta chain) was captured by sequencing in a study of cytomegalovirus exposure and HLA in healthy donors. Study conclusions and caveats: When the data were analyzed later, several of the most significant clusters appeared to be linked to common viral pathogens. Solely CMV serostatus was available to characterize immune exposure.

With regard to this clone: What it recognizes is unknown.

The V end lost 2 bases, the J end lost 2 bases, and 6 bases lay between the germline ends. CDR1 is KGHSH, CDR2 LQKENI, per germline. CDR3 length equals 13 residues. A multiplex PCR was run with 60 Vbeta primers and 13 Jbeta primers. Assay: immunoSEQ multiplex PCR; the TCRdb copy retains only in-frame clones and omits some. The sample contains roughly 190,000 clones, about four fifths of which appear only once. The V call is TRBV18, the J call TRBJ2-5; D possibly corresponds to TRBD2 (6 bases). The sequence was obtained from a woman under 40 in good health and CMV-seropositive. Input material: PBMCs. The CDR3 DNA is TGTGCCAGCTCACCAAGCGGGCAAGAGACCCAGTACTTC. This gives the protein CASSPSGQETQYF. Filled out from reference TRBV18 and TRBJ2-5, the complete variable domain reads NAGVMQNPRHLVRRRGQEARLRCSPMKGHSHVYWYRQLPEEGLKFMVYLQKENIIDESGMPKERFSAEFPKEGPSILRIQQVVRGDSAAYFCASSPSGQETQYFGPGTRLLVL.